The following is a T cell receptor (beta chain) sequence with its context. Its antigen remains unidentified. No base qualities exist here, and no much larger clone lies one base off it. The sample comes from a study of blood T cells in healthy people across ages (dated by TCRdb to the mid-2010s). In the study overall: Template switching captured roughly one uniquely barcoded TCR beta cDNA molecule per two T cells in model experiments. To avoid experimental bias, donors of different ages were spread randomly across the sequencing lanes. The donors were split into four age groups: young (average approximately 16 years), middle-aged (about 40), aged (more than 60) and long-lived (roughly 77). Using the same blood draw, the study looked at two additional independent replicas of 1 million unique cDNA reads for two donors, one aged 18 to 30 and the other aged 80 or older. Age-related changes in TCR beta repertoire diversity were measured in the study by deep sequencing normalized with unique cDNA molecular identifiers. Broad study findings and their caveats: A strong correlation was found between observed TCR beta diversity and the percentage of naive T cells measured by flow cytometry. Because donor CMV infection status was unknown, age-related changes in expanded clonotypes were potentially confounded. The long-lived group showed more naive CD4+ T cells, fewer expanded clones and increased TCR diversity than the aged group, suggesting age selection. Bulk unsorted PBMC profiling prevented conclusive comparison of naive and antigen-experienced compartments. Estimates of total diversity from one million sequenced T cells were regarded as lower bounds and underestimates. Observed TCR beta diversity per million T cells fell roughly linearly with age, and a significant reduction was already apparent by age roughly 40.

Libraries were built with 5' RACE. The sequencer listed for this sample is Illumina HiSeq 2500. A second roughly 6 to 12 cycle PCR used a sample-barcoded 5' primer and a J-beta primer mix. A unique molecular identifier was introduced onto each TCR beta cDNA molecule by a template-switch 5' adaptor carrying 12 random nucleotides. Each sample yielded at least 2.5 million CDR3-containing paired-end reads. First-strand cDNA was synthesized from all RNA with the Mint cDNA synthesis kit, primed by a TRBC-specific oligonucleotide. All cDNA was treated with uracil-DNA glycosylase and then went through a first 18-cycle PCR with the universal primers M1SS and BC2_uni_R. In the authors' own workflow: For normalization, 1 million high-quality reads were randomly selected from each sample, with every read carrying a distinct molecular identifier. Reads with shared molecular identifiers were discarded instead of being binned into consensus sequences. MiTCR, run with a Q25 quality threshold and the strictest error-elimination algorithm, handled CDR3 identification, clonotype clustering and error correction. A nonparametric unseen species model with Euler transformation was used to estimate lower-bound total TCR beta diversity. TCRdb reran the public reads through fastp at Q25 and MiXCR, keeping productive beta chains. Rows merge per CDR3 protein into single entries with the most common DNA and genes. The V and J calls were not made by the authors but by TCRdb's processing. The sample yields about 1.4 million distinct CDR3 sequences; approximately 59% were counted once. The ten largest clones capture over 5.5% of the sample.

Between the V and J ends, shortened by 1 base and 10 bases respectively, the junction contains 12 bases. CDR1 and CDR2 were assigned from the germline V gene as SGHRS and YFSETQ. The CDR3 numbers 13 residues from cysteine through phenylalanine. Only the CDR3 DNA is retained, 39 bases long and in frame from the first base. Donors were approximately 42 systemically healthy Caucasian individuals from Russia aged roughly 6 to 90 years. Each donor gave 8 to 10 milliliters of peripheral blood, collected into EDTA-treated Vacutainer tubes. PBMCs were isolated by Ficoll-Paque density-gradient centrifugation, with at least 7 million obtained per sample. Total RNA was extracted from PBMCs with Trizol reagent, with at least 5 micrograms obtained per sample. The percentages of naive CD45RAhigh/CD27high T cells were determined by flow cytometry on a PBMC aliquot from every donor.

This receptor was identified in a man aged 18 to 35 in good health. The sample comprised blood. Recombination joined TRBV5-1 with TRBJ2-1, with the D gene not clear enough to name. The CDR3 protein sequence reads: CASSLKSAAEQFF. The nucleotides are TGCGCCAGCAGCTTGAAATCGGCGGCGGAGCAGTTCTTC.